A selection of T cell receptor beta chains follows, all from one sample in a study of shared T cell receptors in the human thymus. Sequencing used immunoSEQ multiplex PCR; TCRdb keeps in-frame clones, though not all of them. Counted here are roughly 710,000 clones, approximately 85% occurring once; the ten biggest clones make up 0.008% to 0.011%. This same sample was also taken into another study, of human thymus T cells.

Material: thymocytes. The receptors stem from a girl less than two years old with a congenital heart defect. CDR3s include the opening cysteine and the closing phenylalanine or tryptophan. D genes are given only for firm matches. Only part of the rows carry a size: once, few, many, or a class if the clone is expanded.

.	TRBV9	TRBJ2-5	.	CASSSWGEETQYF	TGTGCCAGCAGCTCATGGGGGGAAGAGACCCAGTACTTC
TRBD2	TRBV27	TRBJ2-2	.	CASSLTPSFGRGNNTGELFF	TGTGCCAGCAGTCTGACCCCTAGTTTCGGGCGGGGGAACAACACCGGGGAGCTGTTTTTT
.	TRBV4-1	TRBJ2-7	.	CASSHQSRQVGEQYF	TGCGCCAGCAGCCACCAGTCCCGACAGGTGGGCGAGCAGTACTTC
TRBD1	TRBV5-1	TRBJ1-1	.	CASSPRDRGLSSTEAFF	TGCGCCAGCAGCCCCAGGGACAGGGGGCTTTCTAGCACTGAAGCTTTCTTT
.	TRBV5-1	TRBJ2-3	.	CASSPGLDTDTQYF	TGCGCCAGCAGCCCAGGACTTGACACAGATACGCAGTATTTT
.	TRBV19	TRBJ1-2	.	CASSHGYYGYTF	TGTGCCAGTAGTCACGGGTACTATGGCTACACCTTC
TRBD1	TRBV9	TRBJ1-1	.	CASSIADRGQTEAFF	TGTGCCAGCAGCATCGCCGACAGGGGGCAAACTGAAGCTTTCTTT
.	TRBV15	TRBJ1-1	.	CATSRRQENTEAFF	TGTGCCACCAGCCGTAGACAGGAGAACACTGAAGCTTTCTTT
.	TRBV2	TRBJ2-5	.	CASSEPEETQYF	TGTGCCAGCAGTGAACCGGAGGAGACCCAGTACTTC
TRBD1	TRBV10-3	TRBJ1-1	.	CAIRGDRPGGEAFF	TGTGCCATCAGGGGGGACAGGCCAGGAGGTGAAGCTTTCTTT
TRBD2	TRBV27	TRBJ2-7	once	CATGRISGGSLGPDYEQYF	TGTGCCACCGGGAGAATTAGCGGGGGGTCTTTGGGACCAGACTACGAGCAGTACTTC
TRBD2	TRBV4-3	TRBJ2-1	.	CASSQDPSGAYNEQFF	TGCGCCAGCAGCCAAGATCCTAGCGGGGCCTACAATGAGCAGTTCTTC
.	TRBV7-4	TRBJ1-2	.	CASSLLLGGNLDGYTF	TGTGCCAGCAGCTTACTGCTGGGGGGTAACTTGGATGGCTACACCTTC
.	TRBV10-3	TRBJ1-2	.	CAISGTYYGYTF	TGTGCCATCAGTGGGACATACTATGGCTACACCTTC
TRBD2	TRBV2	TRBJ2-7	.	CASSGQGGVKQYF	TGTGCCAGCAGTGGGCAGGGAGGGGTAAAACAGTACTTC
.	TRBV6-1	TRBJ1-2	.	CATKGGNGYTF	TGTGCCACTAAGGGGGGGAATGGCTACACCTTC
TRBD1	TRBV11-2	TRBJ1-2	.	CASSLDDTGGKGLDGYTF	TGTGCCAGCAGCTTAGATGACACAGGGGGCAAGGGCTTGGATGGCTACACCTTC
TRBD2	TRBV19	TRBJ2-7	.	CASKGLAGSYEQYF	TGTGCCAGTAAAGGGCTAGCGGGATCCTACGAGCAGTACTTC
.	TRBV14	TRBJ2-1	.	CASSQDSRKDRPDHNEQFF	TGTGCCAGCAGCCAAGATTCAAGGAAGGACAGACCCGATCACAATGAGCAGTTCTTC
.	TRBV18	TRBJ1-6	.	CASSPYDRSSAAYNSPLHF	TGTGCCAGCTCACCATACGACAGGTCTTCCGCGGCCTATAATTCACCCCTCCACTTT
.	TRBV6-5	TRBJ2-2	.	CASSYTGRGNTGELFF	TGTGCCAGCAGTTATACGGGCAGGGGCAACACCGGGGAGCTGTTTTTT
.	TRBV14	TRBJ1-2	.	CASSHHPGGYGYTF	TGTGCCAGCAGCCACCACCCCGGGGGCTATGGCTACACCTTC
.	TRBV7-9	TRBJ1-4	.	CASSLFHNPGEKLFF	TGTGCCAGCAGCTTGTTCCACAACCCAGGGGAAAAACTGTTTTTT
TRBD2	TRBV16	TRBJ2-3	.	CASSRPGGGPSRPDTQYF	TGTGCCAGCAGCCGCCCCGGCGGGGGACCCAGTCGGCCAGATACGCAGTATTTT
.	TRBV19	TRBJ2-3	.	CASSCPGKADTQYF	TGTGCCAGTAGTTGTCCAGGGAAAGCAGATACGCAGTATTTT
.	TRBV6-6	TRBJ1-6	.	CASSRRDYNSPLHF	TGTGCCAGCAGCCGCCGAGACTATAATTCACCCCTCCACTTT
.	TRBV10-3	TRBJ1-1	.	CATAFHSRRGSNTEAFF	TGTGCCACCGCCTTTCACTCACGCAGGGGCTCGAACACTGAAGCTTTCTTT
.	TRBV5-8	TRBJ2-7	.	CASNPLPRVYEQYF	TGTGCCAGCAACCCCCTCCCGCGGGTCTACGAGCAGTACTTC
TRBD1	TRBV5-6	TRBJ2-2	.	CASSLPGKDRMGRELFF	TGTGCCAGCAGCTTGCCTGGAAAGGACAGGATGGGTAGGGAGCTGTTTTTT
TRBD1	TRBV28	TRBJ1-6	.	CASSSGTGSRNSPLHF	TGTGCCAGCAGTTCGGGGACAGGGAGCCGAAATTCACCCCTCCACTTT
.	TRBV9	TRBJ2-3	once	CASSVQGHSTDTQYF	TGTGCCAGCAGCGTCCAGGGGCACAGCACAGATACGCAGTATTTT
.	TRBV5-5	TRBJ1-1	.	CASSLEGRDTEAFF	TGTGCCAGCAGCTTGGAGGGGAGGGACACTGAAGCTTTCTTT
TRBD1	TRBV7-6	TRBJ2-5	few	CASSDRVGETQYF	TGTGCCAGCAGCGACAGGGTAGGGGAGACCCAGTACTTC
.	TRBV7-8	TRBJ1-1	.	CAISTGRNTEAFF	TGTGCCATCAGTACAGGGAGGAACACTGAAGCTTTCTTT
.	TRBV7-2	TRBJ2-1	.	CASSSNGTPQFF	TGTGCCAGCAGCTCAAACGGGACACCGCAGTTCTTC
.	TRBV2	TRBJ1-2	.	CATHLEANYGYTF	TGTGCCACCCATCTAGAAGCTAACTATGGCTACACCTTC
.	TRBV28	TRBJ1-4	.	CASRPTGRVNYSNEKLFF	TGTGCCAGCAGACCAACAGGGAGAGTCAACTACTCTAATGAAAAACTGTTTTTT
.	TRBV27	TRBJ2-2	.	CASSPRTAGELFF	TGTGCCAGCAGTCCCCGGACAGCCGGGGAGCTGTTTTTT
TRBD2	TRBV4-3	TRBJ2-2	.	CASSQASGLAENRTGELFF	TGCGCCAGCAGCCAAGCATCAGGACTAGCGGAAAATAGGACCGGGGAGCTGTTTTTT
.	TRBV12-2	TRBJ2-1	.	CASRLAYPGPNPSADHNEQFF	TGTGCAAGTCGCTTAGCTTATCCCGGGCCCAACCCTAGCGCGGATCACAATGAGCAGTTCTTC
.	TRBV7-9	TRBJ1-2	.	CASSLGGRGDGYTF	TGTGCCAGCAGCTTAGGAGGGAGGGGAGATGGCTACACCTTC
.	TRBV4-1	TRBJ2-1	.	CASSQVMKGRVNEQFF	TGCGCCAGCAGCCAAGTGATGAAGGGCAGGGTTAATGAGCAGTTCTTC
.	TRBV28	TRBJ2-7	.	CASSFKTGINEQYF	TGTGCCAGCAGTTTTAAAACAGGGATTAACGAGCAGTACTTC
.	TRBV6-5	TRBJ1-2	.	CASSYGSLDGYTF	TGTGCCAGCAGTTACGGGAGTCTCGATGGCTACACCTTC
TRBD1	TRBV4-1	TRBJ1-1	.	CASSQDLGRQGAFF	TGCGCCAGCAGCCAAGATTTGGGACGACAGGGAGCTTTCTTT
.	TRBV7-6	TRBJ1-1	.	CASSRTGTPSPYTEAFF	TGTGCCAGCAGCCGAACAGGGACCCCTTCCCCTTATACGGAAGCTTTCTTT
.	TRBV2	TRBJ1-4	.	CASSSYNNEKLFF	TGTGCCAGCAGTTCCTATAATAATGAAAAACTGTTTTTT
TRBD2	TRBV28	TRBJ2-5	.	CASSPLAGGRLETQYF	TGTGCCAGCAGTCCTTTAGCGGGGGGCCGTCTAGAGACCCAGTACTTC
.	TRBV7-8	TRBJ1-6	.	CASSLAGCQGQPWDSPLHF	TGTGCCAGCAGCTTAGCGGGGTGTCAGGGGCAACCTTGGGATTCACCCCTCCACTTT
.	TRBV9	TRBJ1-2	once	CASTQTTRAPMDYTF	TGTGCCAGCACCCAAACAACCAGGGCCCCTATGGACTACACCTTC
.	TRBV5-1	TRBJ1-2	once	CASSLGDTTRVNYGYTF	TGCGCCAGCAGCTTGGGGGACACTACCCGAGTTAACTATGGCTACACCTTC
.	TRBV4-1	TRBJ1-2	.	CASTLDNRDPYGYTF	TGCGCCAGCACCCTTGACAACAGGGACCCCTATGGCTACACCTTC
.	TRBV6-6	TRBJ1-3	.	CASSRSDSATYF	TGTGCCAGCAGCCGTTCGGACAGTGCCACATATTTT
.	TRBV30	TRBJ1-2	.	CAWSVHGGCGYTF	TGTGCCTGGAGTGTACACGGGGGTTGCGGCTACACCTTC